Below, 5 T cell receptor beta chains from the same sample are listed, as sequenced in a study of blood T cell repertoires in COVID-19. Here immunoSEQ multiplex PCR was the method, and the copy in TCRdb shows in-frame clones only, minus some. The table includes over 110,000 clones, approximately 87% detected once. The sequencing input was PBMCs or T cells enriched from blood (not recorded which). These TCRs come from a man aged 50 to 59 in a cohort exposed to, infected with or recovered from COVID-19 (not recorded which).

This chain links TRBV28 with TRBJ2-7; 8 bases fit TRBD2. Germline V gene data show CDR1 as MDHEN and CDR2 as SYDVKM. This CDR3 is 15 amino acids long. Trimming at V came to 3 bases and at J to 4 bases, leaving 8 bases not matched to a gene. In DNA, the CDR3 is TGTGCCAGCAGTTTTTTACTAGCGGTTGGGTACGAGCAGTACTTC. Amino acid sequence: CASSFLLAVGYEQYF.

The V call is TRBV27, the J call TRBJ1-2; TRBD1 agrees at 8 bases. CDR1 and CDR2 (germline): MNHEY, SMNVEV (reference sequence). J gave up 7 bases and V 6 bases, and 7 bases lay outside the gene matches. The CDR3 consists of 13 residues. The CDR3 bases are TGTGCCAGCAGCTACCTACAGGGGGTTGGCTACACCTTC. Protein product: CASSYLQGVGYTF.

The chain has TRBV7-9 and TRBJ1-1; 8 bases are a match to TRBD1. This CDR3 region has 15 residues. CDR1 is SEHNR, CDR2 FQNEAQ, per germline (reference sequence). Trimming removed 0 bases from V and 7 bases from J; junction bases left unmatched: 7. CDR3 nucleotides: TGTGCCAGCAGCTTAGCGTCACAGGGGGTTGGTGAAGCTTTCTTT. Translating it yields CASSLASQGVGEAFF.

The chain carries TRBV5-1 and TRBJ2-3; possibly TRBD2 for D (6 bases). Germline CDR1 is SGHRS and CDR2 is YFSETQ. V dropped 7 bases and J dropped 1 base, with 13 bases sitting between them. This CDR3 has 14 residues. CDR3 protein: CASSRREGTDTQYF. As DNA, the CDR3 is TGCGCCAGCTCCCGGAGGGAGGGCACAGATACGCAGTATTTT.

This clone was counted only a few times. This chain joins TRBV5-5 and TRBJ2-1, with D possibly being TRBD1 (5 bases). The CDR3 loop spans 15 amino acids. Germline V gene data show CDR1 as SGHKS and CDR2 as YYEKEE (reference sequence). The V end was cut by 0 bases, the J end by 13 bases, with 20 bases between. Here the CDR3 reads CASSLALGTGSPQFF. CDR3 DNA: TGTGCCAGCAGCTTGGCCCTAGGTACAGGCTCCCCACAGTTCTTC.